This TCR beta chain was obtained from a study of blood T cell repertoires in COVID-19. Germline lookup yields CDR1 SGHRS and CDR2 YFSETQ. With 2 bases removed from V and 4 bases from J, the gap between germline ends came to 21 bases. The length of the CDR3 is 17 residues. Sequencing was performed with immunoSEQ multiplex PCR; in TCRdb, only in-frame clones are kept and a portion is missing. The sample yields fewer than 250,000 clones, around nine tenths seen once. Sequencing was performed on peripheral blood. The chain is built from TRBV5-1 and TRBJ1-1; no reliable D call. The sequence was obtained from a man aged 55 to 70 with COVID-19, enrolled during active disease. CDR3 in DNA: TGCGCCAGCAGCTTAGGGTATGCGGGCTCTCGGAGCACTGAAGCTTTCTTT. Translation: CASSLGYAGSRSTEAFF.